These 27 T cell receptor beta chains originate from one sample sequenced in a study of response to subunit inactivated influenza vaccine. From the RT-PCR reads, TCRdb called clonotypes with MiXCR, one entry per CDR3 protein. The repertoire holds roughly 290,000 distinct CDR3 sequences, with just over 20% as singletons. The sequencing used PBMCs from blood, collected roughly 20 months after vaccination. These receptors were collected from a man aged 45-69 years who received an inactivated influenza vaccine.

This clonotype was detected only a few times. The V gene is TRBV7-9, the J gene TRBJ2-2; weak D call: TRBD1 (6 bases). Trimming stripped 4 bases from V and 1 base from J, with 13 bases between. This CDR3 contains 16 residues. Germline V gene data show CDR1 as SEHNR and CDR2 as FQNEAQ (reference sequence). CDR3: CASSSWGHRNTGELFF. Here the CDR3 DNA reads TGTGCCAGCAGCTCCTGGGGACACAGGAACACCGGGGAGCTGTTTTTT.

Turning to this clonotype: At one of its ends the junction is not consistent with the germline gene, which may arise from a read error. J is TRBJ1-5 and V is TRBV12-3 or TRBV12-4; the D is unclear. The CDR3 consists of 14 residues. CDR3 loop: CASSLKSGNQAQHF. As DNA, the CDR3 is TGTGCCAGCAGCCTAAAATCAGGAAATCAGGCCCAGCATTTT.

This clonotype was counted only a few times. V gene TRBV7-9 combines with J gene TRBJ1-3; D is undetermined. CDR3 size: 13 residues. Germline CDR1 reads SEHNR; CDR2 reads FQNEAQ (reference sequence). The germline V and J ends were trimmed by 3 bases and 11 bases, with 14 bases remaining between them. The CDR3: CASSFASRLAIYF. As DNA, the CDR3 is TGTGCCAGCAGCTTCGCGAGTCGCCTCGCCATATATTTT.

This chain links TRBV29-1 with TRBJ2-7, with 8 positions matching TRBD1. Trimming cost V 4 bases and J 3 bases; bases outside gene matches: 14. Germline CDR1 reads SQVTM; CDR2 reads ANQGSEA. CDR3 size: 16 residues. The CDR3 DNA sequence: TGCAGCGTTGTACTAGTGACAGGGGTCCGACTCTACGAGCAGTACTTC. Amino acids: CSVVLVTGVRLYEQYF.

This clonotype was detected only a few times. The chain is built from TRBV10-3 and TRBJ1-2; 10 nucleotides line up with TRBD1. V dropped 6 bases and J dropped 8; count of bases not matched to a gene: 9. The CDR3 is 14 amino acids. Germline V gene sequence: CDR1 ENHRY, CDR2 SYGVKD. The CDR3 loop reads CAIREDRGHRGYTF. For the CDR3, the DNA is TGTGCCATCAGGGAAGACAGGGGGCATCGGGGCTACACCTTC.

CDR3 in DNA: TGTGCCTGGGGGTCGAAATCGGGGGTATCGAACACCGGGGAGCTGTTTTTT. It yields the protein CAWGSKSGVSNTGELFF. The chain employs TRBV30 and TRBJ2-2; a weak D match, TRBD2 (6 bases). V lost 5 bases and J lost 0, with 19 bases in between. The CDR3 is made up of 17 amino acids. Per the germline V gene, CDR1 is GTSNPN and CDR2 is SVGIG (reference sequence).

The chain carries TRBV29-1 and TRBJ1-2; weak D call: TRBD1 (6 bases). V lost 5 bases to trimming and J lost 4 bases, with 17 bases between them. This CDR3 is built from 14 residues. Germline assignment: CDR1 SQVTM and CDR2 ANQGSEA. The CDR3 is CSVMTGGAVYGYTF. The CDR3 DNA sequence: TGCAGCGTTATGACAGGCGGCGCCGTCTATGGCTACACCTTC.

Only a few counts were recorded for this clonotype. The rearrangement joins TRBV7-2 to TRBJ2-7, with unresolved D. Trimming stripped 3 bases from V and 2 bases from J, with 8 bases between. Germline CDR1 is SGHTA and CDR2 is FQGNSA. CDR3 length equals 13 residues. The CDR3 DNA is TGTGCCAGCAGCTTCCCACTGGCCTACGAGCAGTACTTC. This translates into CASSFPLAYEQYF.

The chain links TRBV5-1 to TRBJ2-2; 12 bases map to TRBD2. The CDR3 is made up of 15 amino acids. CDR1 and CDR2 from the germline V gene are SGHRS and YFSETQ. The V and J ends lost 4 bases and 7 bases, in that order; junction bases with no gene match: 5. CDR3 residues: CASSATSGGYGELFF. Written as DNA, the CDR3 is TGCGCCAGCAGCGCGACTAGCGGGGGTTACGGGGAGCTGTTTTTT.

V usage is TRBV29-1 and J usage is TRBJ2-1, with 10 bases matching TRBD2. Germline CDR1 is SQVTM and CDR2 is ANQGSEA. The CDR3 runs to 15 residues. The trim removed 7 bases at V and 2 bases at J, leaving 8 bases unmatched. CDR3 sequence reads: CSGGTGTSAYNEQFF. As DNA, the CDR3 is TGCAGCGGAGGAACCGGGACTAGCGCCTACAATGAGCAGTTCTTC.

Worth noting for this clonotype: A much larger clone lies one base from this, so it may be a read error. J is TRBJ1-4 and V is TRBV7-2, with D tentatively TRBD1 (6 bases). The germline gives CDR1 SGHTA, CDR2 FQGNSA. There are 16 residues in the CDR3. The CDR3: CAGSFDSGGAKEKLFF. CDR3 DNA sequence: TGTGCCGGCAGCTTCGATTCCGGGGGGGCTAAGGAAAAACTGTTTTTT.

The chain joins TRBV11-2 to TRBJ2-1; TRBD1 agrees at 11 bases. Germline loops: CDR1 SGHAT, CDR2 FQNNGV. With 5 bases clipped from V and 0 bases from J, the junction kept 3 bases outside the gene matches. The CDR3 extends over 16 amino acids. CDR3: CASSRGTGGSYNEQFF. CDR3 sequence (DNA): TGTGCCAGCAGCCGAGGGACAGGGGGCTCCTACAATGAGCAGTTCTTC. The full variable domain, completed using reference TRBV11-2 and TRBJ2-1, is EAGVAQSPRYKIIEKRQSVAFWCNPISGHATLYWYQQILGQGPKLLIQFQNNGVVDDSQLPKDRFSAERLKGVDSTLKIQPAKLEDSAVYLCASSRGTGGSYNEQFFGPGTRLTVL.

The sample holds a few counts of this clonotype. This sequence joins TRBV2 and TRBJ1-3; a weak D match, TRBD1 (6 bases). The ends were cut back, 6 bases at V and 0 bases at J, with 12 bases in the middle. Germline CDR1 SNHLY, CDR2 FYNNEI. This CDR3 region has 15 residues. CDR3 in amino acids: CASRGGTGSGNTIYF. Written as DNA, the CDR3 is TGTGCCAGCAGAGGGGGGACCGGCTCTGGAAACACCATATATTTT.

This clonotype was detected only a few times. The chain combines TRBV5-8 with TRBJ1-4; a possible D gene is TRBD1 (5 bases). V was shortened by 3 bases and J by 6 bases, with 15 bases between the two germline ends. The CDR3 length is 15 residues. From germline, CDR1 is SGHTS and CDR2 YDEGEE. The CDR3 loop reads CASSWGLSADEKLFF. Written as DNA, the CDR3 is TGTGCCAGCAGCTGGGGACTTTCCGCGGATGAAAAACTGTTTTTT.

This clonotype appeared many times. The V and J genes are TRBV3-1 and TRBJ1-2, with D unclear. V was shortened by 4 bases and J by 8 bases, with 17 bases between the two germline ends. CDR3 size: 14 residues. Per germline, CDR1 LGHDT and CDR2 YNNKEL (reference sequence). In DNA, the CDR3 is TGTGCCAGCAGCCCGTCAGAGAAGACGGGGGGCTACACCTTC. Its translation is CASSPSEKTGGYTF.

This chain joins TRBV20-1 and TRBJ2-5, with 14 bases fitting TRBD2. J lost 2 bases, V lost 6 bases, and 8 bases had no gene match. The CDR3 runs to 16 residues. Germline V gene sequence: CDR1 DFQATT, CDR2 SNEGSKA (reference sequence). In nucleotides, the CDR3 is TGCAGTGCACTTCGACTAGCGGGAGGGGGACAAGAGACCCAGTACTTC. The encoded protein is CSALRLAGGGQETQYF.

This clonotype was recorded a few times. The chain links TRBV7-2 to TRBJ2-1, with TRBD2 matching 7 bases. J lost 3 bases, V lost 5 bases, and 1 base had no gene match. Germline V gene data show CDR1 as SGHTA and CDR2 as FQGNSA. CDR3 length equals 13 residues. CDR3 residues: CASSGGGYNEQFF. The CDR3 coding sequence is TGTGCCAGCAGCGGGGGGGGCTACAATGAGCAGTTCTTC.

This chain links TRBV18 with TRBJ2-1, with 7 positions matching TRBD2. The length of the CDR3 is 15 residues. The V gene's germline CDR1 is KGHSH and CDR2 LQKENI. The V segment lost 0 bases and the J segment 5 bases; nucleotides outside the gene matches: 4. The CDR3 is CASSPPLAANNEQFF. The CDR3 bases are TGTGCCAGCTCACCACCGCTAGCGGCCAACAATGAGCAGTTCTTC.

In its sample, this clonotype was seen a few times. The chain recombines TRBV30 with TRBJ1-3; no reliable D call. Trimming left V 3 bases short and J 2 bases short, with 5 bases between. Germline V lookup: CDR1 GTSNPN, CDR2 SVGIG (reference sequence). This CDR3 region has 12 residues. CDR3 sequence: CAWSQPGNTIYF. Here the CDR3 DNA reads TGTGCCTGGAGCCAACCTGGAAACACCATATATTTT.

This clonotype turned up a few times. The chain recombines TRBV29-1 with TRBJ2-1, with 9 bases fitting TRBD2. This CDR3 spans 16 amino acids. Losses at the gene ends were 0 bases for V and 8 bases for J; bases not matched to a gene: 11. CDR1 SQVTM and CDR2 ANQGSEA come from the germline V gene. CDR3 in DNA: TGCAGCGTTGAAGATCATCCGGGACTAGCTGGGGATGAGCAGTTCTTC. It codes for CSVEDHPGLAGDEQFF.

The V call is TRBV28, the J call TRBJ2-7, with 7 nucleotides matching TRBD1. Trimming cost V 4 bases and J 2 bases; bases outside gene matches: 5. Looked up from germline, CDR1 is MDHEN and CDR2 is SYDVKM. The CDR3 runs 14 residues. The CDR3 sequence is CASSSPGTAYEQYF. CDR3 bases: TGTGCCAGCAGTTCACCCGGGACAGCCTACGAGCAGTACTTC. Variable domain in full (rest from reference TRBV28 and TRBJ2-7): DVKVTQSSRYLVKRTGEKVFLECVQDMDHENMFWYRQDPGLGLRLIYFSYDVKMKEKGDIPEGYSVSREKKERFSLILESASTNQTSMYLCASSSPGTAYEQYFGPGTRLTVT.

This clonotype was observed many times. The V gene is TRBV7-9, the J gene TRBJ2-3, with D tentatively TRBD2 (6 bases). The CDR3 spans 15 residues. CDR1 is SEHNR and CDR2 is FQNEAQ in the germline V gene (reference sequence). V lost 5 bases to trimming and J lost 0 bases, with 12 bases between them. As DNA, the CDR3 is TGTGCCAGCAGCGTTAGCGGACCCAGCACAGATACGCAGTATTTT. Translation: CASSVSGPSTDTQYF.

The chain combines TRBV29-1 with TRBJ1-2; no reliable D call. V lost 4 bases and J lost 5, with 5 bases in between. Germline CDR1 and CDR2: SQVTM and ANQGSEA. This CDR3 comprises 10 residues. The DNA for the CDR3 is TGCAGCGTTGGCTTGTATGGCTACACCTTC. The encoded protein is CSVGLYGYTF.

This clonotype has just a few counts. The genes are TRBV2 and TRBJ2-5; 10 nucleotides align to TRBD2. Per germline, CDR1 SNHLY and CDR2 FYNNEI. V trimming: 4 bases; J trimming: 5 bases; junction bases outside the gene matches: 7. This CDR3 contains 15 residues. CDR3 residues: CASSGERGGMETQYF. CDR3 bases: TGTGCCAGCAGTGGAGAGCGGGGGGGCATGGAGACCCAGTACTTC.

The DNA of the CDR3 is TGTGCCAGCAGCAAAGGATCCGGCGGAAGCACAGATACGCAGTATTTT. Encoded protein: CASSKGSGGSTDTQYF. The chain has TRBV21-1 and TRBJ2-3. TRBV21-1 is reported as a pseudogene. The CDR3 has 16 amino acids.

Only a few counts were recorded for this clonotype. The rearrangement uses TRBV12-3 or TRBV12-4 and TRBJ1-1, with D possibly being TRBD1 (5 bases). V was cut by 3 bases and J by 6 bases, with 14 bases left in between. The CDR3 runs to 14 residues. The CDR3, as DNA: TGTGCCAGCAGTTTCGGATCGGCGGGGGCTGAAGCTTTCTTT. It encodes CASSFGSAGAEAFF.

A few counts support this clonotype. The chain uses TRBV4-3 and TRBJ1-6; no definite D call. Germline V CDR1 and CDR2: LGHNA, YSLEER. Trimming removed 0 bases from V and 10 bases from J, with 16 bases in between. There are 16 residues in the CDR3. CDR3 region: CASSQDPDSQLSPLHF. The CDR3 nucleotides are TGCGCCAGCAGCCAAGATCCAGATTCTCAACTCTCACCCCTCCACTTT.